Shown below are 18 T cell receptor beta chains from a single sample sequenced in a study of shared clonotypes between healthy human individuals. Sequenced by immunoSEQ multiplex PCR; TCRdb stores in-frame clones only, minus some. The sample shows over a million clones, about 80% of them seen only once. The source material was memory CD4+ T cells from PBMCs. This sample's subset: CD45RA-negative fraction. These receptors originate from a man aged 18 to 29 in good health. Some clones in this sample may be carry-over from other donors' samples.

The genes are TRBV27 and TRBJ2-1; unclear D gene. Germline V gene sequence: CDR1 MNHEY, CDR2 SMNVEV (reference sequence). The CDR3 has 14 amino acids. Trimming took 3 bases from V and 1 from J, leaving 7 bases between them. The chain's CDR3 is CASSFLQSYNEQFF. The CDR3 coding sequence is TGTGCCAGCAGTTTTTTGCAGTCCTACAATGAGCAGTTCTTC.

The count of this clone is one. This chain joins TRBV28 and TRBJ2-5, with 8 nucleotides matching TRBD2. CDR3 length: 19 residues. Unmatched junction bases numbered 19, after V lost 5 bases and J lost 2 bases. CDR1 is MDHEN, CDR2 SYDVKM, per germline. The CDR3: CASSLVTGREVLAQETQYF. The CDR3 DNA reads TGTGCCAGCAGTCTCGTAACCGGGCGGGAGGTTCTGGCGCAAGAGACCCAGTACTTC.

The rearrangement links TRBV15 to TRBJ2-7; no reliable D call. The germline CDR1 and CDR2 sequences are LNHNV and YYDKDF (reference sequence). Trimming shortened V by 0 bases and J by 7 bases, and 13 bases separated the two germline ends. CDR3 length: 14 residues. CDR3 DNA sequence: TGTGCCACCAGCAGAGATTTTGGGCCGGAGGAGCAGTACTTC. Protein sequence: CATSRDFGPEEQYF. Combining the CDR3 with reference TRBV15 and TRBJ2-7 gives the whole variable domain DAMVIQNPRYQVTQFGKPVTLSCSQTLNHNVMYWYQQKSSQAPKLLFHYYDKDFNNEADTPDNFQSRRPNTSFCFLDIRSPGLGDTAMYLCATSRDFGPEEQYFGPGTRLTVT.

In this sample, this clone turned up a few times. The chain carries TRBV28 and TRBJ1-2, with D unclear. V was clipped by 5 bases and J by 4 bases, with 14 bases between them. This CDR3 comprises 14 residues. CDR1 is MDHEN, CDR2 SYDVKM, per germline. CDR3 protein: CASSPPASLYGYTF. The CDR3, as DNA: TGTGCCAGCAGTCCTCCGGCAAGCCTCTATGGCTACACCTTC.

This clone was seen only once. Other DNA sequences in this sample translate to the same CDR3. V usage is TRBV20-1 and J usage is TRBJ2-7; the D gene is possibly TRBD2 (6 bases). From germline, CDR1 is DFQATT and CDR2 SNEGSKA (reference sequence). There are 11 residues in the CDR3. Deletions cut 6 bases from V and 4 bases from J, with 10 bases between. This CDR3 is CSARRGYEQYF. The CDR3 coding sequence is TGCAGTGCCAGGAGGGGTTACGAGCAGTACTTC.

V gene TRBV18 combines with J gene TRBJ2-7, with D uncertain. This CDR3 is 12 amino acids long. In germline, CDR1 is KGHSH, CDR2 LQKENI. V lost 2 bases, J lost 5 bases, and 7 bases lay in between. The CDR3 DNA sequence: TGTGCCAGCTCACCATCTCCAAACGAGCAGTACTTC. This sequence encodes CASSPSPNEQYF.

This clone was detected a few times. In DNA, the CDR3 is TGTGCCAGCTCACCAAACAGGGACGAGCAGTACTTC. It encodes CASSPNRDEQYF. The V gene is TRBV18, the J gene TRBJ2-7, with a possible D match to TRBD1 (6 bases). The V gene's germline CDR1 is KGHSH and CDR2 LQKENI. V lost 2 bases, J lost 5 bases, and 7 bases lay in between. The CDR3 loop spans 12 amino acids. Filled out from reference TRBV18 and TRBJ2-7, the complete variable domain reads NAGVMQNPRHLVRRRGQEARLRCSPMKGHSHVYWYRQLPEEGLKFMVYLQKENIIDESGMPKERFSAEFPKEGPSILRIQQVVRGDSAAYFCASSPNRDEQYFGPGTRLTVT.

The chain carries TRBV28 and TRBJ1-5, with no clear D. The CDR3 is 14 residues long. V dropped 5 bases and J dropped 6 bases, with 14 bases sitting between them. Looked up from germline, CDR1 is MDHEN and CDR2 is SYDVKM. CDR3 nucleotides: TGTGCCAGCAGTAGAGGTGGGTGGGGTCAGCCCCAGCATTTT. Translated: CASSRGGWGQPQHF.

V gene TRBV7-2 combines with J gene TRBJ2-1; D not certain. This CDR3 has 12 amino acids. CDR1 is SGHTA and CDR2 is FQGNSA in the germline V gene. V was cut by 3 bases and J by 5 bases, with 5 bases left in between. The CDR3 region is CASSFWHNEQFF. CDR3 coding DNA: TGTGCCAGCAGCTTTTGGCACAATGAGCAGTTCTTC.

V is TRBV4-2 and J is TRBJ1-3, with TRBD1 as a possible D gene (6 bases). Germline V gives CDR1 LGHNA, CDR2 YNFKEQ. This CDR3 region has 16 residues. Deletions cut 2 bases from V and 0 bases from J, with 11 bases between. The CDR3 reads CASSQFRGYSGNTIYF. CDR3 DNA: TGTGCCAGCAGCCAATTCAGGGGATACTCTGGAAACACCATATATTTT.

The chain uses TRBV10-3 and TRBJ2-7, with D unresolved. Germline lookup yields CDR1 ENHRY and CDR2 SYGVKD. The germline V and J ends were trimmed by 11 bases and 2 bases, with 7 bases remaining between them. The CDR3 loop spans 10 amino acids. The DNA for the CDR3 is TGTGCCCCAACCCCCTACGAGCAGTACTTC. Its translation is CAPTPYEQYF.

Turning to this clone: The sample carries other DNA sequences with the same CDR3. The CDR3: CASSEGSSGANVLTF. CDR3 DNA sequence: TGTGCCAGCAGTGAGGGGAGTTCTGGGGCCAACGTCCTGACTTTC. This chain links TRBV6-1 with TRBJ2-6; a weak D match, TRBD2 (5 bases). Trimming shortened V by 3 bases and J by 1 base, and 7 bases separated the two germline ends. CDR1 and CDR2 (germline): MNHNS, SASEGT. The CDR3 loop spans 15 amino acids.

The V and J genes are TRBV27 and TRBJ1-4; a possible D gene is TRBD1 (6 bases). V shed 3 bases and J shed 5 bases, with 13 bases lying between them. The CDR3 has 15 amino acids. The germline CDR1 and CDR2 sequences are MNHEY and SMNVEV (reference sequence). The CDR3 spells CASSFRGSKNEKLFF. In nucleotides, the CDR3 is TGTGCCAGCAGTTTCAGGGGCAGTAAAAATGAAAAACTGTTTTTT.

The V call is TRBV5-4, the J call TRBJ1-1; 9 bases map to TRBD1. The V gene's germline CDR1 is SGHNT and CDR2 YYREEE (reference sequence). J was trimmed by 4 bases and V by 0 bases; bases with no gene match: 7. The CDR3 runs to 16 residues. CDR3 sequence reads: CASSLGDRARGTEAFF. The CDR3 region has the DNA TGTGCCAGCAGCTTGGGGGACAGGGCCCGGGGCACTGAAGCTTTCTTT.

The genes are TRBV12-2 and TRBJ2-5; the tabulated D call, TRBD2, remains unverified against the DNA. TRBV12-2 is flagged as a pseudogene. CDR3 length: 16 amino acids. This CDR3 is CASGGEQRARQETQYF. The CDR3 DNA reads TGTGCAAGTGGAGGGGAGCAGCGGGCCCGGCAAGAGACCCAGTACTTC.

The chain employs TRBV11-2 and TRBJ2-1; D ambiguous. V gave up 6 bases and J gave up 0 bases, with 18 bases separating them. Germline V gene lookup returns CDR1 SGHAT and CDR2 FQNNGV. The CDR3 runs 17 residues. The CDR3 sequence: CASSLTTTVSSYNEQFF. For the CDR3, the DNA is TGTGCCAGCAGTTTAACTACGACGGTCAGCTCCTACAATGAGCAGTTCTTC.

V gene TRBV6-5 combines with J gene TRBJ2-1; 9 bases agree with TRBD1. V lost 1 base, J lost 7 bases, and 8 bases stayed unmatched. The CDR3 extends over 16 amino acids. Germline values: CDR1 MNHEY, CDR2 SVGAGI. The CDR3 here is CASSYWPGQGGNEQFF. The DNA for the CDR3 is TGTGCCAGCAGTTACTGGCCGGGACAGGGTGGTAATGAGCAGTTCTTC.

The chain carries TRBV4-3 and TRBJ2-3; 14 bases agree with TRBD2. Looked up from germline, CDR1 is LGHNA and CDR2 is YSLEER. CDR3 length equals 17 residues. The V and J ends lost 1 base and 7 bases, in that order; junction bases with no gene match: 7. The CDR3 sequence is CASSQAVGLAGAYTQYF. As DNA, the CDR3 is TGCGCCAGCAGCCAAGCCGTGGGACTAGCGGGAGCGTATACGCAGTATTTT.